These T cell receptor beta chains were read from a single sample in a study of T cells in Graves' hyperthyroidism and ophthalmopathy. TCRdb ran MiXCR on the multiplex PCR reads and lists one entry per CDR3 protein. The sample records approximately 700,000 distinct CDR3 sequences, 16% being singletons. Sample: blood. The receptors derive from a man aged 18 to 29 with Graves' hyperthyroidism. CDR3s include the opening cysteine and the closing phenylalanine or tryptophan. The D gene is left open where the match is weak. Rows give clone size only sometimes, using once, few, many, or a class for an expanded clone.

v_call: TRBV28
clone_size: .
d_call: .
j_call: TRBJ2-7
cdr3_aa: CASSRDKFVFYEQYF
cdr3_nt: TGTGCCAGCAGTCGGGATAAATTCGTGTTCTACGAGCAGTACTTC

v_call: TRBV20-1
clone_size: .
d_call: .
j_call: TRBJ2-7
cdr3_aa: CSARDTVNYEQYF
cdr3_nt: TGCAGTGCCCGGGACACCGTCAACTACGAGCAGTACTTC

v_call: TRBV30
clone_size: many
d_call: TRBD2
j_call: TRBJ2-1
cdr3_aa: CAWSGLAVDEQFF
cdr3_nt: TGTGCCTGGAGTGGTCTAGCGGTAGATGAGCAGTTCTTC

v_call: TRBV27
clone_size: .
d_call: .
j_call: TRBJ1-1
cdr3_aa: CASSLSHQGPSFWTEAFF
cdr3_nt: TGTGCCAGCAGTTTATCCCACCAGGGCCCCTCTTTTTGGACTGAAGCTTTCTTT

v_call: TRBV7-9
clone_size: .
d_call: .
j_call: TRBJ1-2
cdr3_aa: CASSLAEGYGYTF
cdr3_nt: TGTGCCAGCAGCTTAGCGGAGGGCTATGGCTACACCTTC

v_call: TRBV29-1
clone_size: .
d_call: TRBD2
j_call: TRBJ2-1
cdr3_aa: CSVVVWGGYDEQFF
cdr3_nt: TGCAGCGTTGTTGTCTGGGGGGGGTACGATGAGCAGTTCTTC

v_call: TRBV7-9
clone_size: many
d_call: .
j_call: TRBJ2-5
cdr3_aa: CASSLDLAQETQYF
cdr3_nt: TGTGCCAGCAGCCTAGACCTCGCCCAAGAGACCCAGTACTTC

v_call: TRBV2
clone_size: many
d_call: .
j_call: TRBJ2-1
cdr3_aa: CASHAGTSQFF
cdr3_nt: TGTGCCAGCCACGCCGGGACTTCGCAGTTCTTC

v_call: TRBV12-3/TRBV12-4
clone_size: .
d_call: TRBD2
j_call: TRBJ2-1
cdr3_aa: CASSFSGRGPPNEQFF
cdr3_nt: TGTGCCAGCAGTTTTAGCGGGAGGGGCCCCCCCAATGAGCAGTTCTTC

v_call: TRBV5-1
clone_size: .
d_call: .
j_call: TRBJ2-6
cdr3_aa: CASRETGTPSGANVLTF
cdr3_nt: TGCGCCAGCAGGGAAACAGGGACTCCCTCTGGGGCCAACGTCCTGACTTTC

v_call: TRBV27
clone_size: .
d_call: .
j_call: TRBJ2-3
cdr3_aa: CASSFSRTADTQYF
cdr3_nt: TGTGCCAGCAGTTTTAGCAGGACGGCAGATACGCAGTATTTT

v_call: TRBV12-5
clone_size: few
d_call: TRBD2
j_call: TRBJ2-7
cdr3_aa: CASGLALTGTSVPYEQYF
cdr3_nt: TGTGCTAGTGGTTTGGCCCTGACCGGGACTAGCGTTCCCTACGAGCAGTACTTC

v_call: TRBV30
clone_size: many
d_call: .
j_call: TRBJ2-5
cdr3_aa: CAWTLGIRETQYF
cdr3_nt: TGTGCCTGGACCCTAGGGATCAGGGAGACCCAGTACTTC

v_call: TRBV7-9
clone_size: few
d_call: TRBD2
j_call: TRBJ2-5
cdr3_aa: CASSLPLGTRGRSSPQETQYF
cdr3_nt: TGTGCCAGCAGCCTTCCGTTGGGGACTAGGGGCCGGAGCTCCCCACAAGAGACCCAGTACTTC

v_call: TRBV4-3
clone_size: few
d_call: TRBD2
j_call: TRBJ2-1
cdr3_aa: CASSARLAVLNEQFF
cdr3_nt: TGCGCCAGCAGCGCCCGACTAGCCGTACTCAATGAGCAGTTCTTC

v_call: TRBV4-2
clone_size: few
d_call: .
j_call: TRBJ2-2
cdr3_aa: CASSQEWRANTGELFF
cdr3_nt: TGTGCCAGCAGCCAAGAGTGGAGAGCGAACACCGGGGAGCTGTTTTTT

v_call: TRBV6-1
clone_size: many
d_call: TRBD2
j_call: TRBJ2-1
cdr3_aa: CASRLTSGAGDEQFF
cdr3_nt: TGTGCCAGCAGGCTAACTAGCGGGGCGGGGGATGAGCAGTTCTTC

v_call: TRBV11-3
clone_size: .
d_call: .
j_call: TRBJ2-1
cdr3_aa: CASRKLGESGNEQFF
cdr3_nt: TGTGCCAGCAGGAAGTTGGGGGAGTCTGGCAATGAGCAGTTCTTC

v_call: TRBV29-1
clone_size: many
d_call: TRBD1
j_call: TRBJ2-2
cdr3_aa: CSVSQGAWAGELFF
cdr3_nt: TGCAGCGTGTCCCAGGGGGCGTGGGCCGGGGAGCTGTTTTTT

v_call: TRBV28
clone_size: many
d_call: .
j_call: TRBJ1-1
cdr3_aa: CASSSPTGLNTEAFF
cdr3_nt: TGTGCCAGCAGTTCACCGACAGGACTGAACACTGAAGCTTTCTTT

v_call: TRBV27
clone_size: many
d_call: .
j_call: TRBJ2-5
cdr3_aa: CASSFLTKTQYF
cdr3_nt: TGTGCCAGCAGTTTCTTAACGAAGACCCAGTACTTC

v_call: TRBV10-1
clone_size: once
d_call: .
j_call: TRBJ1-5
cdr3_aa: CASSESGDGQPQHF
cdr3_nt: TGCGCCAGCAGTGAGTCCGGGGACGGCCAGCCCCAGCATTTT

v_call: TRBV28
clone_size: few
d_call: .
j_call: TRBJ2-3
cdr3_aa: CASSPTVPGADTQYF
cdr3_nt: TGTGCCAGCAGCCCGACGGTGCCGGGGGCAGATACGCAGTATTTT

v_call: TRBV15
clone_size: few
d_call: .
j_call: TRBJ1-1
cdr3_aa: CATSRAGYLNTEAFF
cdr3_nt: TGTGCCACCAGCAGAGCCGGATACTTGAACACTGAAGCTTTCTTT

v_call: TRBV6-1
clone_size: many
d_call: .
j_call: TRBJ1-5
cdr3_aa: CATRGTGNQPQHF
cdr3_nt: TGTGCCACCCGCGGTACGGGGAATCAGCCCCAGCATTTT

v_call: TRBV20-1
clone_size: few
d_call: TRBD2
j_call: TRBJ2-5
cdr3_aa: CSARGTTQETQYF
cdr3_nt: TGCAGTGCTCGCGGGACTACCCAAGAGACCCAGTACTTC

v_call: TRBV30
clone_size: few
d_call: TRBD1
j_call: TRBJ1-5
cdr3_aa: CAWSRDSNNQPQHF
cdr3_nt: TGTGCCTGGAGTAGGGACAGCAACAATCAGCCCCAGCATTTT

v_call: TRBV29-1
clone_size: .
d_call: .
j_call: TRBJ2-7
cdr3_aa: CSVETVNSYEQYF
cdr3_nt: TGCAGCGTTGAAACGGTTAACTCCTACGAGCAGTACTTC

v_call: TRBV7-3
clone_size: many
d_call: .
j_call: TRBJ2-7
cdr3_aa: CASSLIPEYEQYF
cdr3_nt: TGTGCCAGCAGCTTAATCCCTGAATACGAGCAGTACTTC

v_call: TRBV29-1
clone_size: many
d_call: TRBD1
j_call: TRBJ2-7
cdr3_aa: CSVRDRFDEQYF
cdr3_nt: TGCAGCGTACGGGACAGGTTCGACGAGCAGTACTTC

v_call: TRBV7-3
clone_size: many
d_call: .
j_call: TRBJ1-5
cdr3_aa: CASSLTWGQPQHF
cdr3_nt: TGTGCCAGCAGCTTAACCTGGGGTCAGCCCCAGCATTTT

v_call: TRBV7-2
clone_size: .
d_call: .
j_call: TRBJ1-1
cdr3_aa: CASSPIDGGNTEAFF
cdr3_nt: TGTGCCAGCAGCCCCATAGACGGGGGAAACACTGAAGCTTTCTTT

v_call: TRBV25-1
clone_size: few
d_call: .
j_call: TRBJ2-6
cdr3_aa: CASSETRYSSGANVLTF
cdr3_nt: TGTGCCAGCAGTGAAACACGCTATAGCTCTGGGGCCAACGTCCTGACTTTC

v_call: TRBV19
clone_size: few
d_call: TRBD2
j_call: TRBJ2-3
cdr3_aa: CASKASGGFTDTQYF
cdr3_nt: TGTGCCAGTAAAGCGTCGGGGGGGTTCACAGATACGCAGTATTTT

v_call: TRBV10-1
clone_size: .
d_call: .
j_call: TRBJ1-5
cdr3_aa: CATPGHNQPQHF
cdr3_nt: TGCGCCACCCCGGGGCACAATCAGCCCCAGCATTTT

v_call: TRBV15
clone_size: .
d_call: .
j_call: TRBJ2-5
cdr3_aa: CATSRDQRETQYF
cdr3_nt: TGTGCCACCAGCAGAGATCAGCGAGAGACCCAGTACTTC

v_call: TRBV28
clone_size: many
d_call: .
j_call: TRBJ1-1
cdr3_aa: CASSLPLERVNTEAFF
cdr3_nt: TGTGCCAGCAGTTTACCTCTTGAAAGGGTGAACACTGAAGCTTTCTTT

v_call: TRBV9
clone_size: few
d_call: .
j_call: TRBJ1-1
cdr3_aa: CASSVGYRANTEAFF
cdr3_nt: TGTGCCAGCAGCGTTGGGTACAGGGCGAACACTGAAGCTTTCTTT